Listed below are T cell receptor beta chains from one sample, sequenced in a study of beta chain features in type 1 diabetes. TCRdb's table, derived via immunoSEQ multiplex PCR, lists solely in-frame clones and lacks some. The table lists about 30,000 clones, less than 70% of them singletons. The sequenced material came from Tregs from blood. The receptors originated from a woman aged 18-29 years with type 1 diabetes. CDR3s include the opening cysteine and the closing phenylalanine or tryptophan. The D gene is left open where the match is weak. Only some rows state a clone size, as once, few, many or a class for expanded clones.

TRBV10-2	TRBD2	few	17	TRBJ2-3	TGCGCCAGCAGCGCCGGGACTAGCGGATTTCGCCCAGATACGCAGTATTTT	CASSAGTSGFRPDTQYF
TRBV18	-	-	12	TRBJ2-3	TGTGCCAGCTCCCTCGTGAGGGATACGCAGTATTTT	CASSLVRDTQYF
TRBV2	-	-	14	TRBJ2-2	TGTGCCAGCAAGGTCTATAGCGACACCGGGGAGCTGTTTTTT	CASKVYSDTGELFF
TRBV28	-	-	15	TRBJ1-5	TGTGCCAGCAGCCCTAGGGCAGGGGTCGGTCAGCCCCAGCATTTT	CASSPRAGVGQPQHF
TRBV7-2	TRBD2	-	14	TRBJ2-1	TGTGCCAGCAGCCCGGGACTAGCGTTAAATGAGCAGTTCTTC	CASSPGLALNEQFF
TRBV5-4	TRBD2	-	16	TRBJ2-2	TGTGCCAGCAGCTCCCGGACTAGCGGGAGGGCCGGGGAGCTGTTTTTT	CASSSRTSGRAGELFF
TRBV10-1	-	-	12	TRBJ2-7	TGCGCCAGCAGTACGTCTTCCTACGAGCAGTACTTC	CASSTSSYEQYF
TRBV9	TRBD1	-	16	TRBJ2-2	TGTGCCAGCAGCGTAGGGTCGACAGGGGGAACCGGGGAGCTGTTTTTT	CASSVGSTGGTGELFF
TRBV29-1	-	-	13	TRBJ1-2	TGCAGCGCATTTTGGACAGCCATCTATGGCTACACCTTC	CSAFWTAIYGYTF
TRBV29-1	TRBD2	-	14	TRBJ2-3	TGCAGCGTTGATGGCGGGGGTAATACAGATACGCAGTATTTT	CSVDGGGNTDTQYF
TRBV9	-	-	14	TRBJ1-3	TGTGCCAGCAGCGCGGAGAGATCTGGAAACACCATATATTTT	CASSAERSGNTIYF
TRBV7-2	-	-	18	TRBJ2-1	TGTGCCAGCAGCTCGGACAGGGTACTAGCGAGCTCCTACAATGAGCAGTTCTTC	CASSSDRVLASSYNEQFF
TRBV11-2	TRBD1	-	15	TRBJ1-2	TGTGCCAGCAGCTTAGGACAGGGTCGAGACTATGGCTACACCTTC	CASSLGQGRDYGYTF
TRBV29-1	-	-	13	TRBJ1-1	TGCAGCGTCGTCCCACGGAGTAACACTGAAGCTTTCTTT	CSVVPRSNTEAFF
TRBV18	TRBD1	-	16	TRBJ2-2	TGTGCCAGCTCACCAGGGACAGGGAGAAACACCGGGGAGCTGTTTTTT	CASSPGTGRNTGELFF
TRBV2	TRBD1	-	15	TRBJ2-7	TGTGCCAGCAGCGGGGACAGGGGGGCGTCCTACGAGCAGTACTTC	CASSGDRGASYEQYF
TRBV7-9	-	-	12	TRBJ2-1	TGTGCCAGCAGCTTCCAGAACAATGAGCAGTTCTTC	CASSFQNNEQFF
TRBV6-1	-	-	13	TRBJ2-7	TGTGCCATACGGTCGGGACTCAGCTACGAGCAGTACTTC	CAIRSGLSYEQYF
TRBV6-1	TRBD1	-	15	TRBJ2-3	TGTGCCAGCAGTGAGTGGGGACAGATCACAGATACGCAGTATTTT	CASSEWGQITDTQYF
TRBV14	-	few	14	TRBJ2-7	TGTGCCAGCAGCCCTCGCTGGGCGTCCTACGAGCAGTACTTC	CASSPRWASYEQYF
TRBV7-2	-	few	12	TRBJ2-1	TGTGCCAGCAGCTCTTACAGGGATGAGCAGTTCTTC	CASSSYRDEQFF
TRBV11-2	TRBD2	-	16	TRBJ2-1	TGTGCCAGCAGCGCGCTACCGGGACTAGCTTCAGATGAGCAGTTCTTC	CASSALPGLASDEQFF
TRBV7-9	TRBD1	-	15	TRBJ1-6	TGTGCCAGCAGCGCCCAGGGACAGGGGGCTTCACCCCTCCACTTT	CASSAQGQGASPLHF
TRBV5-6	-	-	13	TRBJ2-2	TGTGCCAGCAGCTTGTTAGTTACCGGGGAGCTGTTTTTT	CASSLLVTGELFF
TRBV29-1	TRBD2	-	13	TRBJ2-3	TGCAGCGTTCGAGCGGGGTCCACAGATACGCAGTATTTT	CSVRAGSTDTQYF
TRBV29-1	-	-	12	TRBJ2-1	TGCAGCGTTGCCCCCGGCTACAATGAGCAGTTCTTC	CSVAPGYNEQFF
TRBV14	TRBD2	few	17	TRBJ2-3	TGTGCCAGCAGCCAAAAATGGACTAGCGGGGGCACAGATACGCAGTATTTT	CASSQKWTSGGTDTQYF
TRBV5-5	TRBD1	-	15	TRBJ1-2	TGTGCCAGCAGCTACCTGACAGGGGATGCGGATGGCTACACCTTC	CASSYLTGDADGYTF
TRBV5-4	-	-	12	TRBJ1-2	TGTGCCAGCAGCCCGCCCGGCTATGGCTACACCTTC	CASSPPGYGYTF
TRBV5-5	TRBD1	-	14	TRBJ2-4	TGTGCCAGCAGCTTCCGGGACAGGACAAACATTCAGTACTTC	CASSFRDRTNIQYF
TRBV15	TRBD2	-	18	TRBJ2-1	TGTGCCACCAGGGACCGAACGGGAAGCGGGAGGCTGGGTAATGAGCAGTTCTTC	CATRDRTGSGRLGNEQFF